Presented here are 22 T cell receptor beta chains from one specimen sequenced in a study of T cell responses to AZD1222 COVID-19 vaccine. The assay was immunoSEQ multiplex PCR, and TCRdb's table has in-frame clones only and misses some. Of 150,000 to 200,000 clones detected, 94% appear once; the ten largest clones hold over 7.5%. Here the sequenced sample was peripheral blood, taken on day 0 of AZD1222 vaccination. The receptors come from an adult in good health.

The J gene is TRBJ1-2, the V gene TRBV5-6; weak D call: TRBD1 (5 bases). Germline assignment: CDR1 SGHDT and CDR2 YYEEEE. V gave up 1 base and J gave up 4 bases, with 14 bases separating them. The CDR3 consists of 15 residues. The CDR3 nucleotides read TGTGCCAGCAGCTTGTCGCCAGGGTCCATCTATGGCTACACCTTC. It specifies CASSLSPGSIYGYTF.

This chain links TRBV7-5 with TRBJ2-7. TRBV7-5 is reported as a pseudogene. This CDR3 spans 17 amino acids. The CDR3 nucleotides read TGTGCCAGAAGCCGCACGGGGCAGTCAAGGTCCCTCTACGAGCAGTACTTC. Translated, it gives CARSRTGQSRSLYEQYF.

This clone showed up just once. V gene TRBV19 combines with J gene TRBJ2-1; the D gene is possibly TRBD1 (5 bases). The length of the CDR3 is 15 residues. Trimming took 5 bases from V and 0 from J, leaving 11 bases between them. Germline values: CDR1 LNHDA, CDR2 SQIVND (reference sequence). This CDR3 reads CASSDRGLSYNEQFF. Here the CDR3 DNA reads TGTGCCAGTAGTGACAGAGGTCTCTCCTACAATGAGCAGTTCTTC.

The chain is built from TRBV28 and TRBJ2-1, with 12 bases aligning to TRBD2. The V gene end was trimmed by 5 bases and the J gene end by 1 base; junction bases not matched to a gene: 9. Germline V lookup: CDR1 MDHEN, CDR2 SYDVKM. The CDR3 contains 18 residues. CDR3 sequence reads: CASSLTSGSSASYNEQFF. As DNA, the CDR3 is TGTGCCAGCAGTCTGACTAGCGGGAGCTCCGCTTCCTACAATGAGCAGTTCTTC.

The gene calls are TRBV24-1 and TRBJ1-6; D may be TRBD1 (6 bases). Trimming took off 4 bases at V and 8 bases at J, with 11 bases between the two ends. CDR1 is KGHDR, CDR2 SFDVKD, per germline. CDR3 length: 14 amino acids. The CDR3 DNA sequence: TGTGCCACCAGTGAGTGGGGGCGCGATTCACCCCTCCACTTT. It specifies CATSEWGRDSPLHF.

The CDR3, as DNA: TGCAGCGTTGGAACGCTTTTAATTTATGAGCAGTTCTTC. It encodes CSVGTLLIYEQFF. The chain joins TRBV29-1 to TRBJ2-1; D gene unclear. Trimming stripped 4 bases from V and 8 bases from J, with 15 bases between. Germline CDR1 reads SQVTM; CDR2 reads ANQGSEA. The length of the CDR3 is 13 residues.

This chain links TRBV28 with TRBJ2-7; D may match TRBD1 or TRBD2 (5 bases each). The germline gives CDR1 MDHEN, CDR2 SYDVKM. This CDR3 has 14 residues. The V end was cut by 5 bases, the J end by 2 bases, with 13 bases between. The CDR3 reads CASSPHGTTYEQYF. CDR3 nucleotide sequence: TGTGCCAGCAGTCCCCACGGGACCACCTACGAGCAGTACTTC.

The V gene is TRBV28, the J gene TRBJ2-7; D uncertain. The CDR3 has 12 amino acids. Germline lookup yields CDR1 MDHEN and CDR2 SYDVKM. Trimming shortened V by 5 bases and J by 7 bases, and 12 bases separated the two germline ends. The CDR3 nucleotides read TGTGCCAGCAGTGGTTTAGGGCAAGAGCAGTACTTC. Amino acid sequence: CASSGLGQEQYF.

The chain has TRBV7-9 and TRBJ1-1; the D is unclear. There are 15 residues in the CDR3. CDR1 and CDR2 (germline): SEHNR, FQNEAQ (reference sequence). The germline V and J ends were trimmed by 1 base and 2 bases, with 11 bases remaining between them. CDR3 in DNA: TGTGCCAGCAGCTTAGAAGAGGATCGAAACACTGAAGCTTTCTTT. It yields the protein CASSLEEDRNTEAFF.

The V and J genes are TRBV11-1 and TRBJ2-5, with TRBD2 identical over 8 bases. CDR3 length: 14 amino acids. With 3 bases clipped from V and 3 bases from J, the junction kept 3 bases outside the gene matches. Germline-derived CDR1 and CDR2 are SGHAT and FQDESV (reference sequence). This CDR3 reads CASSLFGGEETQYF. DNA for the CDR3: TGTGCCAGCAGCTTGTTCGGGGGGGAAGAGACCCAGTACTTC.

In this sample, this clone turned up once. The DNA of the CDR3 is TGCGCCAGCAGCTCCCGGCCGGGGAACACCGGGGAGCTGTTTTTT. This gives the protein CASSSRPGNTGELFF. V usage is TRBV5-1 and J usage is TRBJ2-2; D is uncertain. V lost 3 bases, J lost 1 base, and 10 bases lay in between. This CDR3 is built from 15 residues. Germline V gene lookup returns CDR1 SGHRS and CDR2 YFSETQ. Full variable domain (remainder filled in from reference TRBV5-1 and TRBJ2-2): KAGVTQTPRYLIKTRGQQVTLSCSPISGHRSVSWYQQTPGQGLQFLFEYFSETQRNKGNFPGRFSGRQFSNSRSEMNVSTLELGDSALYLCASSSRPGNTGELFFGEGSRLTVL.

The rearrangement joins TRBV21-1 to TRBJ1-2; the DNA was not used to check the table's D call, TRBD1. TRBV21-1 is shown as a pseudogene. This CDR3 region has 17 residues. The CDR3 here is CASSKVRTGGPNYGYTF. The CDR3 DNA sequence: TGTGCCAGCAGCAAAGTTAGGACAGGGGGCCCTAACTATGGCTACACCTTC.

J is TRBJ1-1 and V is TRBV30; 9 bases are a match to TRBD1. J lost 6 bases, V lost 5 bases, and 1 base had no gene match. This CDR3 is 11 amino acids long. Germline CDR1 reads GTSNPN; CDR2 reads SVGIG (reference sequence). Here the CDR3 reads CAWDRGAEAFF. The CDR3 DNA follows: TGTGCCTGGGACAGGGGGGCTGAAGCTTTCTTT.

The rearrangement uses TRBV7-2 and TRBJ2-7; TRBD1 matches at 9 bases. Germline V lookup: CDR1 SGHTA, CDR2 FQGNSA. V dropped 5 bases and J dropped 0; count of bases not matched to a gene: 5. This CDR3 is built from 15 residues. CDR3 protein: CASSQGQGSSYEQYF. CDR3 bases: TGTGCCAGCAGCCAGGGACAGGGTAGCTCCTACGAGCAGTACTTC.

The chain has TRBV6-5 and TRBJ1-6; 10 bases are shared with TRBD1. This CDR3 is built from 15 residues. Trimming at V came to 2 bases and at J to 7 bases, leaving 2 bases not matched to a gene. In germline, CDR1 is MNHEY, CDR2 SVGAGI. Written as DNA, the CDR3 is TGTGCCAGCAGTTACGAGGGACAGGGGAATTCACCCCTCCACTTT. This sequence encodes CASSYEGQGNSPLHF.

The DNA of the CDR3 is TGTGCCAGCAGCCAAGCGGGCTTAGAGACCCAGTACTTC. Translating it yields CASSQAGLETQYF. V gene TRBV3-1 (or the pseudogene TRBV3-2) combines with J gene TRBJ2-5, with D hard to call. Trimming took 1 base from V and 4 from J, leaving 7 bases between them. Per germline, CDR1 LGHDT and CDR2 YNNKEL (reference sequence). CDR3 size: 13 residues.

In DNA, the CDR3 is TGTGCCAGCAGGCCCGGGACAGGGGCCCCCTGGGGAGAGACCCAGTACTTC. As protein: CASRPGTGAPWGETQYF. This chain uses TRBV3-1 (or the pseudogene TRBV3-2) with TRBJ2-5; 10 bases line up with TRBD1. Germline V lookup: CDR1 LGHDT, CDR2 YNNKEL (reference sequence). The CDR3 covers 17 residues. J was trimmed by 4 bases and V by 6 bases; bases with no gene match: 14.

V is TRBV6-5 and J is TRBJ2-6, with a possible D match to TRBD2 (5 bases). Trimming stripped 9 bases from V and 3 bases from J, with 12 bases between. The CDR3 extends over 14 amino acids. Germline lookup yields CDR1 MNHEY and CDR2 SVGAGI. The CDR3 DNA sequence: TGTGCCAGTAAGTCGGCGGGTGGGGCCAACGTCCTGACTTTC. It yields the protein CASKSAGGANVLTF.

V is TRBV6-4 and J is TRBJ2-7, with D perhaps matching TRBD1 (5 bases). Germline loops: CDR1 MRHNA, CDR2 SNTAGT. The CDR3 loop spans 15 amino acids. V was trimmed by 6 bases and J by 1 base, leaving 16 bases between them. CDR3: CASSKQTGESYEQYF. Here the CDR3 DNA reads TGTGCCAGCAGCAAACAAACAGGAGAATCCTACGAGCAGTACTTC.

This chain connects TRBV5-1 to TRBJ1-2; D perhaps matches TRBD1 (6 bases). The CDR3 runs 15 residues. Per germline, CDR1 SGHRS and CDR2 YFSETQ. The ends were cut back, 0 bases at V and 0 bases at J, with 9 bases in the middle. This CDR3 is CASSLGQAPNYGYTF. The CDR3 DNA sequence: TGCGCCAGCAGCTTGGGACAGGCACCTAACTATGGCTACACCTTC.

The chain carries TRBV14 and TRBJ1-3; D is undetermined. The V gene's germline CDR1 is SGHDN and CDR2 FVKESK. V was clipped by 4 bases and J by 4 bases, with 8 bases between them. The CDR3 sequence is 13 residues long. DNA of the CDR3: TGTGCCAGCAGCCCCACCGGGGGAAACACCATATATTTT. This codes for CASSPTGGNTIYF.

The rearrangement uses TRBV27 and TRBJ2-7, with 12 positions matching TRBD1. Germline V gene data show CDR1 as MNHEY and CDR2 as SMNVEV (reference sequence). With 5 bases clipped from V and 6 bases from J, the junction kept 5 bases outside the gene matches. The CDR3 length is 14 residues. The CDR3 DNA sequence: TGTGCCAGCAGTGGGGACAGGGGGCCTCTCGAGCAGTACTTC. It is translated as CASSGDRGPLEQYF.